This T cell receptor beta chain was found in a study of T cell repertoires in cytomegalovirus infection. In the study overall: Shared public TCR beta signatures pointed to both CMV infection and a matching HLA type. Study results and caveats: There were carriers of CMV plus the relevant HLA, and cumulative public TCR beta family frequency identified them. What dominated the ex vivo response were HLA-C-restricted CMV-specific TCR beta clonotypes.

Each CDR3 protein is one row after TCRdb ran MiXCR on the reads. The sample lists about 130,000 distinct CDR3 sequences, around 32% occurring once. The germline V gene has CDR1 SGHVS and CDR2 FNYEAQ. Trimming removed 2 bases at V and 1 base at J, with 8 bases between. This CDR3 contains 14 residues. A word on this clonotype: Its antigen is not identified.

Sequences were derived from CD8+ T cells from cultured PBMCs, sampled from culture after CMV antigen stimulation. This chain links TRBV7-6 with TRBJ1-1; TRBD1 might be the D (6 bases). The source is a human donor in good health (CMV status not recorded). Some clones in this sample may be carry-over from other donors' samples. The CDR3 nucleotides read TGTGCCAGCAGCTTAACAGGGACGAACACTGAAGCTTTCTTT. Amino acids: CASSLTGTNTEAFF.